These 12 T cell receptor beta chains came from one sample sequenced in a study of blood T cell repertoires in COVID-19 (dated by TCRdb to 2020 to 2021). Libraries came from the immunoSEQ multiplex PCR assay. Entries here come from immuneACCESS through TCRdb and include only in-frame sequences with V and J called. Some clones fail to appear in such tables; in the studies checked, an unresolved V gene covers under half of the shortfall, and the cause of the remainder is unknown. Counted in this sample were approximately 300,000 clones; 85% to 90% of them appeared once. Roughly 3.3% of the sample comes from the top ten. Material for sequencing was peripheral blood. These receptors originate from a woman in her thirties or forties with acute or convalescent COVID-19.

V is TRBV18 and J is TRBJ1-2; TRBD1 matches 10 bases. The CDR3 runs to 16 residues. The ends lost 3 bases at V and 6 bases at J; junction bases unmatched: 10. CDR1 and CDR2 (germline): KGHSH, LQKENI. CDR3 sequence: CASSPRGTGVLNGYTF. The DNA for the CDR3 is TGTGCCAGCTCACCCAGAGGGACAGGGGTTCTGAATGGCTACACCTTC. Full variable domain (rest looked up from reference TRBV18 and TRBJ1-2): NAGVMQNPRHLVRRRGQEARLRCSPMKGHSHVYWYRQLPEEGLKFMVYLQKENIIDESGMPKERFSAEFPKEGPSILRIQQVVRGDSAAYFCASSPRGTGVLNGYTFGSGTRLTVV.

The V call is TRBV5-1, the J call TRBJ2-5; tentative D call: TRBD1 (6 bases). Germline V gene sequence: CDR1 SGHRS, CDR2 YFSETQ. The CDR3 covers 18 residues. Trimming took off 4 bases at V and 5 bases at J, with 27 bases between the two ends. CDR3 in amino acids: CASSPRGPSQQGTETQYF. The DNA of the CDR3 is TGCGCCAGCAGCCCCAGGGGCCCTTCTCAGCAGGGAACGGAGACCCAGTACTTC.

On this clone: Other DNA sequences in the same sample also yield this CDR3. In nucleotides, the CDR3 is TGTGCCAGTAGTACAAGACAGGGGGGTAATCAGCCCCAGCATTTT. It codes for CASSTRQGGNQPQHF. This chain uses TRBV19 with TRBJ1-5, with TRBD1 identical over 9 bases. In germline, CDR1 is LNHDA, CDR2 SQIVND (reference sequence). The CDR3 spans 15 residues. V was clipped by 4 bases and J by 4 bases; unmatched bases: 5.

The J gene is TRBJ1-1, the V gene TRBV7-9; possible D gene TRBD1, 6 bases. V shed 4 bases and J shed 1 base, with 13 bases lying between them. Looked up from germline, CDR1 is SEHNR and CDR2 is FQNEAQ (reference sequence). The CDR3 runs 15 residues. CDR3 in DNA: TGTGCCAGCAGCTATGGACAGACGGGGAACACTGAAGCTTTCTTT. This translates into CASSYGQTGNTEAFF.

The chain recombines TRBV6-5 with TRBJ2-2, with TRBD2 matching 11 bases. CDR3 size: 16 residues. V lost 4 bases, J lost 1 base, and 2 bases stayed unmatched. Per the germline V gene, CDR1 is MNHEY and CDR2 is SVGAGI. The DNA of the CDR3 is TGTGCCAGCAGTTCCGGACTAGCGGGGAACACCGGGGAGCTGTTTTTT. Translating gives CASSSGLAGNTGELFF.

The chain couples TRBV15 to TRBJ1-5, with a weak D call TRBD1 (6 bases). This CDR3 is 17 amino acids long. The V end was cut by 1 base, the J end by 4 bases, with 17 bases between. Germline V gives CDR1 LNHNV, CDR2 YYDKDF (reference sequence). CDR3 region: CATSRGLTDSVNQPQHF. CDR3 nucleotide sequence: TGTGCCACCAGCAGAGGCCTCACGGACAGCGTTAATCAGCCCCAGCATTTT. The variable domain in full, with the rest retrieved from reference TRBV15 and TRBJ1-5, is DAMVIQNPRYQVTQFGKPVTLSCSQTLNHNVMYWYQQKSSQAPKLLFHYYDKDFNNEADTPDNFQSRRPNTSFCFLDIRSPGLGDTAMYLCATSRGLTDSVNQPQHFGDGTRLSIL.

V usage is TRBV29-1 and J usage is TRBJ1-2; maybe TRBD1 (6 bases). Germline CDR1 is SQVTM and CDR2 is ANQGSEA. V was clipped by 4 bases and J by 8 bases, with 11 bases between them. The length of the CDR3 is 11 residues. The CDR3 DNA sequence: TGCAGCGTTGTGATCCAGGGGGGCTACACCTTC. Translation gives CSVVIQGGYTF.

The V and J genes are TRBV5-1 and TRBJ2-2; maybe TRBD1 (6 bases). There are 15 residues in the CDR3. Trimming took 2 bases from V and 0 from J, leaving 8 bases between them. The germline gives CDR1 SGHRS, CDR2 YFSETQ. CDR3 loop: CASSFSGANTGELFF. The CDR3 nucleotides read TGCGCCAGCAGCTTTTCAGGGGCGAACACCGGGGAGCTGTTTTTT. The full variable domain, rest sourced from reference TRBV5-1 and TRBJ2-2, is KAGVTQTPRYLIKTRGQQVTLSCSPISGHRSVSWYQQTPGQGLQFLFEYFSETQRNKGNFPGRFSGRQFSNSRSEMNVSTLELGDSALYLCASSFSGANTGELFFGEGSRLTVL.

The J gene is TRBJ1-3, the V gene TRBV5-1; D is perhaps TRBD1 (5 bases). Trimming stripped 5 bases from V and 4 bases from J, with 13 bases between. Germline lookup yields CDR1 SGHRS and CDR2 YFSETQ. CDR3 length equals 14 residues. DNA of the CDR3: TGCGCCAGCAGTGACGGGGGGACGGGAAACACCATATATTTT. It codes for CASSDGGTGNTIYF.

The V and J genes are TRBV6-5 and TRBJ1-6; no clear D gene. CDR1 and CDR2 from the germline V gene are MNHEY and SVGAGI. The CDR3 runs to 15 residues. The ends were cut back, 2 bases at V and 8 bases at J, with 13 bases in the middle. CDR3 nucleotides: TGTGCCAGCAGTTACGGTACTCATGCGGATTCACCCCTCCACTTT. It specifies CASSYGTHADSPLHF.

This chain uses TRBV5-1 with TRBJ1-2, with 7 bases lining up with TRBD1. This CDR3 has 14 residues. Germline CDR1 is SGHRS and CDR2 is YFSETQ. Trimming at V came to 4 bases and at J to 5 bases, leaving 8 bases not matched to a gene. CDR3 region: CASSPGTEIYGYTF. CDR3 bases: TGCGCCAGCAGCCCCGGGACAGAAATATATGGCTACACCTTC.

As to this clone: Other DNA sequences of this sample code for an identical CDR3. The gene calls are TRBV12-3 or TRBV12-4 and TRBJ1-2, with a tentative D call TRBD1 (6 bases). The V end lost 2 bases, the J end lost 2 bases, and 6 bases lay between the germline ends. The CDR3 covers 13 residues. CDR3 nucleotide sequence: TGTGCCAGCAGTTTACAGGGGAACTATGGCTACACCTTC. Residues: CASSLQGNYGYTF.